A selection of T cell receptor beta chains follows, all from one sample in a study of blood T cell repertoires in COVID-19. Profiled with immunoSEQ multiplex PCR; TCRdb holds only in-frame clones, not every one. The table has 250,000 to 300,000 clones, around 83% seen once. The specimen was peripheral blood. Every receptor here comes from a man aged 18 to 30 with active or convalescent COVID-19. Each CDR3 is given with its conserved first and last residue. The order of the fields is D gene, V gene, clone size, J gene, CDR3 DNA, CDR3 protein. The D gene is left open where the match is weak. For some rows the clone size is stated as once, few or many, or as a class when expanded; others skip it.

D: TRBD1
V: TRBV28
size: .
J: TRBJ2-2
DNA: TGTGCCAGCAGTCAGCAGACAGGGGGTTTCGGGGAGCTGTTTTTT
CDR3: CASSQQTGGFGELFF

D: .
V: TRBV28
size: .
J: TRBJ1-1
DNA: TGTGCCAGCAGACTGCAGCTCACCGGGTTGAATTTCTTT
CDR3: CASRLQLTGLNFF

D: .
V: TRBV30
size: .
J: TRBJ1-1
DNA: TGTGCCTGGAGTGTGGCTTTTGATGCTTTCTTT
CDR3: CAWSVAFDAFF

D: .
V: TRBV11-2
size: .
J: TRBJ2-7
DNA: TGTGCCAGCAGCTTCGGTTTCTACGAGCAGTACTTC
CDR3: CASSFGFYEQYF

D: .
V: TRBV24-1
size: .
J: TRBJ2-1
DNA: TGTGCCACCACCCAGGGTAGTCACAATGAGCAGTTCTTC
CDR3: CATTQGSHNEQFF

D: TRBD2
V: TRBV3-1/TRBV3-2
size: .
J: TRBJ2-3
DNA: TGTGCCAGCAGCCAGGTGGGCGGGAGGACGCAGTATTTT
CDR3: CASSQVGGRTQYF

D: .
V: TRBV4-2
size: .
J: TRBJ2-5
DNA: TGTGCCAGCAGCCCCGATGGCGGGGAGACCCAGTACTTC
CDR3: CASSPDGGETQYF

D: TRBD2
V: TRBV5-6
size: .
J: TRBJ2-1
DNA: TGTGCCAGCAGCTCGAGGCGGGGGGGCTTTGGTGAGCAGTTCTTC
CDR3: CASSSRRGGFGEQFF

D: TRBD1
V: TRBV30
size: once
J: TRBJ2-7
DNA: TGTGCCTGCGGGATACTGGGACAGGGGTACGAGCAGTACTTC
CDR3: CACGILGQGYEQYF

D: .
V: TRBV11-3
size: .
J: TRBJ1-2
DNA: TGTGCCAGCAGCCCCCGACGGGACTATGGCTACACCTTC
CDR3: CASSPRRDYGYTF

D: TRBD2
V: TRBV10-3
size: .
J: TRBJ2-1
DNA: TGTGCCATCAGTGAAAGGCTAGCGGGATACAATGAGCAGTTCTTC
CDR3: CAISERLAGYNEQFF

D: .
V: TRBV14
size: few
J: TRBJ1-4
DNA: TGTGCCAGCAGCCCCTTGTCCGAACAGGGCGGACTGTTTTTT
CDR3: CASSPLSEQGGLFF

D: TRBD1
V: TRBV7-9
size: .
J: TRBJ2-5
DNA: TGTGCCAGCAGCTTACGGGGGACAGGGGACCAAGAGACCCAGTACTTC
CDR3: CASSLRGTGDQETQYF

D: .
V: TRBV6-4
size: .
J: TRBJ1-6
DNA: TGTGCCAGCCCTTCGCAGGGCTCACCCCTCCACTTT
CDR3: CASPSQGSPLHF

D: .
V: TRBV28
size: .
J: TRBJ1-6
DNA: TGTGCCAGCAGACGTATGGGGACATTTCCCCTCCACTTT
CDR3: CASRRMGTFPLHF

D: TRBD1
V: TRBV29-1
size: .
J: TRBJ2-7
DNA: TGCAGCGTTGAACCGGGGGACAGGTCCTACGAGCAGTACTTC
CDR3: CSVEPGDRSYEQYF

D: .
V: TRBV13
size: .
J: TRBJ2-5
DNA: TGTGCCAGCAGTCGGACGGGGCAGGGGCAGGGGACCCAGTACTTC
CDR3: CASSRTGQGQGTQYF

D: .
V: TRBV27
size: .
J: TRBJ1-1
DNA: TGTGCCAGCAGCCCCGGAGCGAACACTGAAGCTTTCTTT
CDR3: CASSPGANTEAFF

D: .
V: TRBV5-1
size: .
J: TRBJ1-3
DNA: TGCGCCAGCAGCTTGATCCCACAGGGCACTGGAAACACCATATATTTT
CDR3: CASSLIPQGTGNTIYF

D: .
V: TRBV30
size: .
J: TRBJ1-2
DNA: TGTGCCTGGAGAATGGGCGGGAACTTTTATGGCTACACCTTC
CDR3: CAWRMGGNFYGYTF

D: TRBD1
V: TRBV5-1
size: .
J: TRBJ2-2
DNA: TGCGCCAGCAGCTTCTCGGACAGGGGGGAGCTGTTTTTT
CDR3: CASSFSDRGELFF

D: .
V: TRBV9
size: .
J: TRBJ1-5
DNA: TGTGCCAGCAGCGCAGGGTCAAGCAATCAGCCCCAGCATTTT
CDR3: CASSAGSSNQPQHF

D: TRBD1
V: TRBV14
size: .
J: TRBJ2-3
DNA: TGTGCCAGCAGAAGGACAGGGGCGGGAGATACGCAGTATTTT
CDR3: CASRRTGAGDTQYF

D: .
V: TRBV7-9
size: .
J: TRBJ2-7
DNA: TGTGCCAGCAGCTCTCTCTCGGGGGGCTCCGCACGCGAGCAGTACTTC
CDR3: CASSSLSGGSAREQYF

D: .
V: TRBV6-5
size: few
J: TRBJ1-1
DNA: TGTGCCAGCAATCTCGAATTCAGGGGAAACACTGAAGCTTTCTTT
CDR3: CASNLEFRGNTEAFF

D: .
V: TRBV5-4
size: .
J: TRBJ1-2
DNA: TGTGCCAGCAGCTTAATCAATGCGTACTATGGCTACACCTTC
CDR3: CASSLINAYYGYTF

D: .
V: TRBV6-5
size: .
J: TRBJ2-7
DNA: TGTGCCAGTTCTACCACGGACAGAGGCGCCTACGAGCAGTACTTC
CDR3: CASSTTDRGAYEQYF

D: .
V: TRBV24-1
size: .
J: TRBJ2-7
DNA: TGTGCCACCAGTGACCGACAGAACAACGAGCAGTACTTC
CDR3: CATSDRQNNEQYF

D: .
V: TRBV2
size: .
J: TRBJ2-1
DNA: TGTGCCAGCAGTTGGACAGTAAATTCCTACAATGAGCAGTTCTTC
CDR3: CASSWTVNSYNEQFF

D: .
V: TRBV9
size: once
J: TRBJ2-3
DNA: TGTGCCAGCAGCGGCCCTTTAGTGAGCACAGATACGCAGTATTTT
CDR3: CASSGPLVSTDTQYF

D: .
V: TRBV6-5
size: .
J: TRBJ1-5
DNA: TGTGCCAGCACTTCAAGGGGAACCAATCAGCCCCAGCATTTT
CDR3: CASTSRGTNQPQHF

D: TRBD2
V: TRBV9
size: .
J: TRBJ2-1
DNA: TGTGCCAGCAGCCCGCGACTAGCGGGGGTGGATGAGCAGTTCTTC
CDR3: CASSPRLAGVDEQFF

D: TRBD1
V: TRBV12-3/TRBV12-4
size: .
J: TRBJ2-7
DNA: TGTGCCAGCAGTTCCGGGACAGGTGGCGAGCAGTACTTC
CDR3: CASSSGTGGEQYF

D: .
V: TRBV28
size: .
J: TRBJ2-2
DNA: TGTGCCAGCAGTCTCACAGGCACCGGGGAGCTGTTTTTT
CDR3: CASSLTGTGELFF

D: TRBD1
V: TRBV28
size: once
J: TRBJ1-1
DNA: TGTGCCAGCAGCATTGGGACAGTATCCATGAACACTGAAGCTTTCTTT
CDR3: CASSIGTVSMNTEAFF

D: .
V: TRBV3-1/TRBV3-2
size: .
J: TRBJ2-5
DNA: TGTGCCAGCAGCCAATTTATCGGGAGCCGAGAGGAGACCCAGTACTTC
CDR3: CASSQFIGSREETQYF

D: .
V: TRBV2
size: .
J: TRBJ2-7
DNA: TGTGCCAGCAGTGAAGCTTGGAGTACCGAGCAGTACTTC
CDR3: CASSEAWSTEQYF

D: TRBD2
V: TRBV11-2
size: .
J: TRBJ2-3
DNA: TGTGCCAGCAGCTTAGTGGCAGCGGGGGGGCCTTTAGATACGCAGTATTTT
CDR3: CASSLVAAGGPLDTQYF

D: .
V: TRBV28
size: .
J: TRBJ1-1
DNA: TGTGCCAGCAGGGAGAGGGACACTGAAGCTTTCTTT
CDR3: CASRERDTEAFF

D: .
V: TRBV4-2
size: .
J: TRBJ1-3
DNA: TGTGCCAGCAGCCAAGACCCCACCGATAGCTCTGGAAACACCATATATTTT
CDR3: CASSQDPTDSSGNTIYF

D: TRBD2
V: TRBV12-3/TRBV12-4
size: .
J: TRBJ2-5
DNA: TGTGCCAGCAGTTTAACGGGAGGAGAGACCCAGTACTTC
CDR3: CASSLTGGETQYF

D: TRBD1
V: TRBV30
size: .
J: TRBJ1-1
DNA: TGTGCCTGGGCCGGGACAGGGATTGAAGCTTTCTTT
CDR3: CAWAGTGIEAFF

D: .
V: TRBV19
size: .
J: TRBJ1-5
DNA: TGTGCCAGTAGTCTTGCGAGCAATCAGCCCCAGCATTTT
CDR3: CASSLASNQPQHF

D: .
V: TRBV10-3
size: .
J: TRBJ2-7
DNA: TGTGCCATCAGTGAGTTAGGGGTCGCCTACGAGCAGTACTTC
CDR3: CAISELGVAYEQYF

D: .
V: TRBV7-9
size: .
J: TRBJ2-7
DNA: TGTGCCAGCAGCATAACCCCTGGGGTGCGGGGCGAGCAGTACTTC
CDR3: CASSITPGVRGEQYF

D: .
V: TRBV25-1
size: few
J: TRBJ1-4
DNA: TGTGCCAGCAGTGAATCCGCAGGGATAAATGAAAAACTGTTTTTT
CDR3: CASSESAGINEKLFF

D: .
V: TRBV27
size: few
J: TRBJ1-6
DNA: TGTGCCAGCAGCTGGGGGGGTAGTTCACCCCTCCACTTT
CDR3: CASSWGGSSPLHF

D: .
V: TRBV12-3/TRBV12-4
size: .
J: TRBJ2-1
DNA: TGTGCCAGCAGTCTCGGCCCAGGGATTAGGGAGTTCTTC
CDR3: CASSLGPGIREFF

D: .
V: TRBV19
size: .
J: TRBJ1-5
DNA: TGTGCCAGTAGTACCCAGGACAGAGAATCAGCGGCCCAGCATTTT
CDR3: CASSTQDRESAAQHF

D: .
V: TRBV21-1
size: .
J: TRBJ2-1
DNA: TGTGCCAGCAGCAAATCGCCAGGCACAATCTACAATGAGCAGTTCTTC
CDR3: CASSKSPGTIYNEQFF

D: .
V: TRBV19
size: .
J: TRBJ1-5
DNA: TGTGCCAGTAGTATTATTCCCACATCCGCCCAGCATTTT
CDR3: CASSIIPTSAQHF

D: .
V: TRBV25-1
size: .
J: TRBJ2-2
DNA: TGTGCCAGCAGTGAGGAGGGGGCGGGCACCGGGGAGCTGTTTTTT
CDR3: CASSEEGAGTGELFF

D: TRBD1
V: TRBV6-5
size: .
J: TRBJ1-1
DNA: TGTGCCAGCAACCCGGGACAGGGGAAGGACACTGAAGCTTTCTTT
CDR3: CASNPGQGKDTEAFF

D: .
V: TRBV7-6
size: .
J: TRBJ2-3
DNA: TGTGCCAGCAGCTTAGGTGCAGGGCGTAGCACAGATACGCAGTATTTT
CDR3: CASSLGAGRSTDTQYF

D: .
V: TRBV7-3
size: few
J: TRBJ1-1
DNA: TGTGCCAGCAGCTTCTCAGGGCGGACTGAAGCTTTCTTT
CDR3: CASSFSGRTEAFF

D: .
V: TRBV5-1
size: .
J: TRBJ2-7
DNA: TGCGCCAGCAGGGCGGCAATAGAGCAGTACTTC
CDR3: CASRAAIEQYF

D: .
V: TRBV7-9
size: .
J: TRBJ1-6
DNA: TGTGCCAGCAGCTTATCGGGTCATTCACCCCTCCACTTT
CDR3: CASSLSGHSPLHF

D: .
V: TRBV4-2
size: once
J: TRBJ1-3
DNA: TGTGCCAGCAGCCAAGACTTACTCCGAGGGCGGTCTGGAAACACCATATATTTT
CDR3: CASSQDLLRGRSGNTIYF